One and the same sample provided the 6 T cell receptor beta chains below, sequenced in a study of T-cell memory formation after mild COVID-19. TCRdb re-analysed the 5' RACE reads in MiXCR, keeping a single row per CDR3 protein. The sample records about 560,000 distinct CDR3 sequences, about a sixth being singletons. Sequenced: PBMCs or a T cell subset sorted from them (not recorded which). Receptor source: an adult woman who had mild COVID-19 (a few samples of this study predate the infection). Cell type and time point are not known.

The chain joins TRBV7-8 to TRBJ2-7, with D possibly being TRBD1 (6 bases). The CDR3 is 16 amino acids. Germline CDR1 is SGHVS and CDR2 is FQNEAQ. V dropped 4 bases and J dropped 1 base, with 17 bases sitting between them. CDR3 residues: CASSSGGYGLSYEQYF. The CDR3 DNA is TGTGCCAGCAGCTCTGGGGGCTACGGGCTATCCTACGAGCAGTACTTC. Full variable domain (rest looked up from reference TRBV7-8 and TRBJ2-7): GAGVSQSPRYKVAKRGQDVALRCDPISGHVSLFWYQQALGQGPEFLTYFQNEAQLDKSGLPSDRFFAERPEGSVSTLKIQRTQQEDSAVYLCASSSGGYGLSYEQYFGPGTRLTVT.

The rearrangement joins TRBV6-6 to TRBJ1-2; 11 nucleotides align to TRBD1. The CDR3 sequence is 17 residues long. V was clipped by 2 bases and J by 3 bases; unmatched bases: 8. The germline gives CDR1 MNHNY, CDR2 SVGAGI (reference sequence). The CDR3 DNA reads TGTGCCAGCAGTTACCCTCGGGACAGGGGGGGGGACTATGGCTACACCTTC. Encoded protein: CASSYPRDRGGDYGYTF.

This clonotype was recorded a few times. The rearrangement joins TRBV9 to TRBJ1-1, with D hard to call. The CDR3 loop spans 15 amino acids. The V gene lost 0 bases and the J gene lost 5 bases, with 14 bases spanning the gap. CDR1 is SGDLS, CDR2 YYNGEE, per germline. The DNA of the CDR3 is TGTGCCAGCAGCGTAGGTGGCCTCTCGAGGACTGAAGCTTTCTTT. Amino acids: CASSVGGLSRTEAFF. The variable domain in full, completed from reference TRBV9 and TRBJ1-1, reads DSGVTQTPKHLITATGQRVTLRCSPRSGDLSVYWYQQSLDQGLQFLIQYYNGEERAKGNILERFSAQQFPDLHSELNLSSLELGDSALYFCASSVGGLSRTEAFFGQGTRLTVV.

This clonotype showed up just a few times. V gene TRBV6-2 or TRBV6-3 combines with J gene TRBJ1-1; 8 bases fit TRBD1. Germline CDR1 MNHEY, CDR2 SVGEGT. After removal of 5 bases from V and 7 bases from J, the junction contained 12 bases not matched to a gene. The CDR3 covers 15 residues. The DNA for the CDR3 is TGTGCCAGCAGTAGCACTCGGACAGGGCACCATGAAGCTTTCTTT. This translates into CASSSTRTGHHEAFF.

In its sample, this clonotype was seen a few times. The chain carries TRBV6-1 and TRBJ2-5; 7 bases match TRBD1. The CDR3 runs 14 residues. Per the germline V gene, CDR1 is MNHNS and CDR2 is SASEGT. The V segment lost 5 bases and the J segment 1 base; nucleotides outside the gene matches: 4. CDR3 sequence reads: CASSMTGLQETQYF. The CDR3 nucleotides are TGTGCCAGCAGTATGACAGGGCTCCAAGAGACCCAGTACTTC.

This chain connects TRBV4-3 to TRBJ2-5, with 13 bases fitting TRBD2. Looked up from germline, CDR1 is LGHNA and CDR2 is YSLEER. The V gene end was trimmed by 1 base and the J gene end by 4 bases; junction bases not matched to a gene: 9. The CDR3 is 18 residues long. The CDR3 region is CASSQARLAGGGGETQYF. The CDR3 nucleotides are TGCGCCAGCAGCCAAGCCCGACTAGCGGGAGGAGGAGGAGAGACCCAGTACTTC.